This passage covers 29 T cell receptor beta chains from one sample sequenced in a study of cytomegalovirus exposure and HLA in healthy donors. Use of 60 Vbeta and 13 Jbeta primers characterized the PCR. This table comes from immunoSEQ multiplex PCR, and its TCRdb copy is limited to in-frame clones, with some not included. Found here are about 100,000 clones, 75% of them singletons; the top ten hold 4.5% to 5%. Sequenced input: PBMCs. These receptors were obtained from a woman aged 18-35 years in good health and CMV-seropositive.

The gene calls are TRBV5-1 and TRBJ2-2; 7 bases align to TRBD2. The CDR3 totals 15 residues. Germline V gives CDR1 SGHRS, CDR2 YFSETQ. V lost 4 bases to trimming and J lost 2 bases; unmatched junction nucleotides: 5. Here the CDR3 reads CASSASSGNTGELFF. CDR3 nucleotide sequence: TGCGCCAGCAGCGCGTCTAGCGGTAACACCGGGGAGCTGTTTTTT. The whole variable domain, filled in from reference TRBV5-1 and TRBJ2-2, reads KAGVTQTPRYLIKTRGQQVTLSCSPISGHRSVSWYQQTPGQGLQFLFEYFSETQRNKGNFPGRFSGRQFSNSRSEMNVSTLELGDSALYLCASSASSGNTGELFFGEGSRLTVL.

This chain links TRBV10-3 with TRBJ2-7; D remains unclear. V gave up 4 bases and J gave up 0 bases, with 13 bases separating them. Germline CDR1 is ENHRY and CDR2 is SYGVKD. The CDR3 runs to 15 residues. This CDR3 is CAISGGEEPSYEQYF. In DNA, the CDR3 is TGTGCCATCAGTGGCGGAGAGGAGCCCTCCTACGAGCAGTACTTC.

Here the CDR3 reads CASSPDVGLAGAYEQYF. The CDR3, as DNA: TGTGCCAGCTCACCTGATGTGGGACTAGCGGGAGCCTACGAGCAGTACTTC. The chain has TRBV18 and TRBJ2-7; TRBD2 matches 14 bases. The junction had 6 bases not matched to a gene; V was cut back by 3 bases and J by 2 bases. CDR3 length equals 17 residues. The germline CDR1 and CDR2 sequences are KGHSH and LQKENI.

The chain combines TRBV19 with TRBJ2-7; D is perhaps TRBD2 (6 bases). The CDR3 spans 12 residues. Trimming took 8 bases from V and 4 from J, leaving 12 bases between them. Germline V gene lookup returns CDR1 LNHDA and CDR2 SQIVND (reference sequence). CDR3 region: CASGSSGYEQYF. The CDR3 coding sequence is TGTGCCAGTGGGAGTAGCGGTTACGAGCAGTACTTC.

This sequence joins TRBV19 and TRBJ2-3; D is possibly TRBD1 (5 bases). V was pared by 4 bases and J by 0 bases, with 8 bases between. The length of the CDR3 is 14 residues. From germline, CDR1 is LNHDA and CDR2 SQIVND (reference sequence). The CDR3 sequence: CASSKAGSTDTQYF. DNA of the CDR3: TGTGCCAGTAGTAAGGCAGGGAGCACAGATACGCAGTATTTT.

This clone occurred a few times. The chain joins TRBV4-1 to TRBJ2-4; D is perhaps TRBD2 (6 bases). This CDR3 spans 15 amino acids. Germline V lookup: CDR1 MGHRA, CDR2 YSYEKL. Trimming stripped 4 bases from V and 2 bases from J, with 12 bases between. The chain's CDR3 is CASSLPGRTKNIQYF. The DNA for the CDR3 is TGCGCCAGCAGCCTCCCGGGGAGGACCAAAAACATTCAGTACTTC.

This clone occurred once. The chain combines TRBV4-1 with TRBJ2-7, with TRBD2 matching 12 bases. This CDR3 is built from 19 residues. The germline V gene encodes CDR1 MGHRA and CDR2 YSYEKL. V lost 0 bases, J lost 4 bases, and 13 bases stayed unmatched. CDR3 sequence: CASSQEGLAGGPNLYEQYF. CDR3 coding DNA: TGCGCCAGCAGCCAAGAAGGTCTAGCGGGAGGGCCAAACCTATACGAGCAGTACTTC.

The chain links TRBV7-2 to TRBJ2-7; D possibly corresponds to TRBD1 (6 bases). V shed 2 bases and J shed 3 bases, with 17 bases lying between them. This CDR3 has 16 amino acids. Germline V gene lookup returns CDR1 SGHTA and CDR2 FQGNSA. The CDR3 DNA follows: TGTGCCAGCAGCTTATTCATCAGGGGTTTCGGCTACGAGCAGTACTTC. Translating it yields CASSLFIRGFGYEQYF.

The chain uses TRBV19 and TRBJ1-3, with TRBD1 matching over 12 bases. Trimming cost V 6 bases and J 3 bases; bases outside gene matches: 6. The CDR3 covers 16 residues. In germline, CDR1 is LNHDA, CDR2 SQIVND (reference sequence). The CDR3 DNA reads TGTGCCAGTAGCCCGGGACAGGGGGCGTATGGAAACACCATATATTTT. Its protein is CASSPGQGAYGNTIYF.

The chain carries TRBV7-9 and TRBJ2-5, with 7 bases matching TRBD2. Germline CDR1 SEHNR, CDR2 FQNEAQ (reference sequence). Trimming cost V 0 bases and J 5 bases; bases outside gene matches: 12. The CDR3 contains 17 residues. Written as DNA, the CDR3 is TGTGCCAGCAGCTTAGCCGGCCTAGCGGTTGGGGCGGAGACCCAGTACTTC. As protein: CASSLAGLAVGAETQYF.

The J gene is TRBJ1-4, the V gene TRBV5-1; D gene uncertain. Germline V gene data show CDR1 as SGHRS and CDR2 as YFSETQ. V dropped 0 bases and J dropped 3 bases, with 9 bases sitting between them. This CDR3 contains 15 residues. CDR3 DNA sequence: TGCGCCAGCAGCTTGGACCGGGTACCTAATGAAAAACTGTTTTTT. As protein: CASSLDRVPNEKLFF. The whole variable domain, filled in from reference TRBV5-1 and TRBJ1-4, reads KAGVTQTPRYLIKTRGQQVTLSCSPISGHRSVSWYQQTPGQGLQFLFEYFSETQRNKGNFPGRFSGRQFSNSRSEMNVSTLELGDSALYLCASSLDRVPNEKLFFGSGTQLSVL.

This rearrangement joins TRBV9 to TRBJ1-1, with D possibly being TRBD1 (5 bases). The V gene's germline CDR1 is SGDLS and CDR2 YYNGEE. V gave up 0 bases and J gave up 0 bases, with 9 bases separating them. This CDR3 contains 15 residues. DNA of the CDR3: TGTGCCAGCAGCGTAGGGAAAGGGGTGAACACTGAAGCTTTCTTT. Translation gives CASSVGKGVNTEAFF.

CDR3 in amino acids: CASSRTSGNNEQFF. DNA of the CDR3: TGTGCCAGCAGCCGGACTAGCGGGAATAATGAGCAGTTCTTC. This chain connects TRBV7-2 to TRBJ2-1; 12 bases fit TRBD2. CDR1 SGHTA and CDR2 FQGNSA come from the germline V gene. After removal of 5 bases from V and 7 bases from J, the junction contained 3 bases not matched to a gene. This CDR3 is 14 amino acids long.

This chain connects TRBV6-1 to TRBJ2-5; D remains unclear. Trimming pared 6 bases from V and 5 bases from J, leaving 13 bases between. CDR1 is MNHNS, CDR2 SASEGT, per germline. This CDR3 contains 13 residues. In nucleotides, the CDR3 is TGTGCCAGCAGCGTAGGATTGGGCGAGACCCAGTACTTC. This encodes CASSVGLGETQYF.

The chain uses TRBV19 and TRBJ1-5; a possible D gene is TRBD1 (5 bases). Germline V gene lookup returns CDR1 LNHDA and CDR2 SQIVND (reference sequence). The CDR3 sequence is 15 residues long. V gave up 4 bases and J gave up 3 bases, with 13 bases separating them. CDR3 region: CASSRGQGNNQPQHF. CDR3 in DNA: TGTGCCAGTAGTAGGGGCCAGGGTAACAATCAGCCCCAGCATTTT.

This chain links TRBV7-3 with TRBJ2-5, with 9 positions matching TRBD1. V was clipped by 5 bases and J by 4 bases; unmatched bases: 5. The CDR3 totals 14 residues. Per germline, CDR1 SGHTA and CDR2 FQGTGA. The CDR3 sequence: CASSTTGGGETQYF. The CDR3 DNA is TGTGCCAGCAGCACCACAGGGGGCGGAGAGACCCAGTACTTC.

V usage is TRBV29-1 and J usage is TRBJ2-2; maybe TRBD2 (5 bases). Germline assignment: CDR1 SQVTM and CDR2 ANQGSEA. V lost 3 bases, J lost 4 bases, and 15 bases lay in between. The CDR3 is made up of 15 amino acids. The CDR3: CSVDVLARITGELFF. The CDR3 DNA is TGCAGCGTTGATGTGCTAGCCAGAATCACCGGGGAGCTGTTTTTT.

CDR3 protein: CASSSTFTRGFGTEAFF. CDR3 coding DNA: TGTGCCAGCAGTTCTACATTTACGCGAGGGTTTGGCACTGAAGCTTTCTTT. The chain carries TRBV28 and TRBJ1-1; D is unresolved. The ends were cut back, 4 bases at V and 4 bases at J, with 22 bases in the middle. Germline lookup yields CDR1 MDHEN and CDR2 SYDVKM. CDR3 length: 17 residues.

The chain carries TRBV5-5 and TRBJ2-7, with 9 bases aligning to TRBD1. V trimming: 4 bases; J trimming: 0 bases; junction bases outside the gene matches: 5. The CDR3 has 15 amino acids. CDR1 is SGHKS and CDR2 is YYEKEE in the germline V gene (reference sequence). CDR3 protein: CASSRDRAFSYEQYF. DNA for the CDR3: TGTGCCAGCAGCCGGGACAGGGCGTTCTCCTACGAGCAGTACTTC.

As to this clone: The sample carries other DNA sequences with the same CDR3. The CDR3 nucleotides read TGTGCCAGCAGTGAGAAGTCTTACGGCGGACAGCTTAACTATGGCTACACCTTC. As protein: CASSEKSYGGQLNYGYTF. The gene calls are TRBV6-1 and TRBJ1-2, with a weak D call TRBD1 (6 bases). This CDR3 contains 18 residues. Germline loops: CDR1 MNHNS, CDR2 SASEGT. V was pared by 3 bases and J by 1 base, with 21 bases between.

This clone came up a few times. V and J are TRBV10-2 and TRBJ2-1; TRBD2 agrees at 13 bases. CDR1 is WSHSY and CDR2 is SAAADI in the germline V gene. This CDR3 spans 15 amino acids. The V gene end was trimmed by 6 bases and the J gene end by 9 bases; junction bases not matched to a gene: 8. DNA of the CDR3: TGCGCCAGCAGACCGGGACTAGCGGGGTTTGGTGAGCAGTTCTTC. This codes for CASRPGLAGFGEQFF.

The chain couples TRBV29-1 to TRBJ1-1, with a possible D match to TRBD1 (6 bases). The CDR3 consists of 17 residues. Germline V gives CDR1 SQVTM, CDR2 ANQGSEA. V lost 3 bases, J lost 5 bases, and 25 bases lay in between. Here the CDR3 DNA reads TGCAGCGTTGACGGGGTTGGGGGCTTACCGGATAGGACTGAAGCTTTCTTT. This codes for CSVDGVGGLPDRTEAFF.

J is TRBJ1-2 and V is TRBV7-9; a weak D match, TRBD1 (5 bases). CDR1 and CDR2 from the germline V gene are SEHNR and FQNEAQ (reference sequence). The CDR3 extends over 14 amino acids. V was shortened by 5 bases and J by 6 bases, with 16 bases between the two germline ends. CDR3 loop: CASSPQSGVNGYTF. CDR3 DNA sequence: TGTGCCAGCAGCCCCCAATCGGGGGTGAATGGCTACACCTTC.

V gene TRBV6-4 combines with J gene TRBJ2-6; the D is unclear. The CDR3 runs 15 residues. CDR1 and CDR2 from the germline V gene are MRHNA and SNTAGT. Trimming removed 0 bases from V and 1 base from J, with 4 bases in between. The CDR3, as DNA: TGTGCCAGCAGTGACTCCCCTTCTGGGGCCAACGTCCTGACTTTC. Protein product: CASSDSPSGANVLTF.

In this sample, this clone turned up a few times. The V call is TRBV7-6, the J call TRBJ2-1; 8 nucleotides line up with TRBD2. Per germline, CDR1 SGHVS and CDR2 FNYEAQ. The trim removed 0 bases at V and 3 bases at J, leaving 4 bases unmatched. The CDR3 length is 16 residues. CDR3 DNA sequence: TGTGCCAGCAGCTTAGCGTGGGGGACTAGCTACAATGAGCAGTTCTTC. The encoded protein is CASSLAWGTSYNEQFF.

The V and J genes are TRBV13 and TRBJ2-2; 7 bases are shared with TRBD1. Trimming at V came to 8 bases and at J to 0 bases, leaving 12 bases not matched to a gene. The CDR3 length is 17 residues. In germline, CDR1 is PRHDT, CDR2 FYEKMQ (reference sequence). DNA for the CDR3: TGTGCCAGCGGATACAGGGGATTCCTACCGAACACCGGGGAGCTGTTTTTT. Translated, it gives CASGYRGFLPNTGELFF.

The chain has TRBV19 and TRBJ2-3; 8 positions agree with TRBD2. This CDR3 region has 16 residues. Germline V gives CDR1 LNHDA, CDR2 SQIVND (reference sequence). Trimming removed 1 base from V and 0 bases from J; junction bases left unmatched: 3. The CDR3 DNA sequence: TGTGCCAGTAGTATAGGAGCGGGGGTTAGCACAGATACGCAGTATTTT. Translated, it gives CASSIGAGVSTDTQYF. The full variable domain, rest sourced from reference TRBV19 and TRBJ2-3, is DGGITQSPKYLFRKEGQNVTLSCEQNLNHDAMYWYRQDPGQGLRLIYYSQIVNDFQKGDIAEGYSVSREKKESFPLTVTSAQKNPTAFYLCASSIGAGVSTDTQYFGPGTRLTVL.

The chain uses TRBV27 and TRBJ2-2, with TRBD2 matching over 8 bases. Germline CDR1 and CDR2: MNHEY and SMNVEV (reference sequence). With 6 bases clipped from V and 6 bases from J, the junction kept 9 bases outside the gene matches. The CDR3 covers 15 residues. Here the CDR3 reads CASRPGLGGAGELFF. CDR3 DNA sequence: TGTGCCAGCAGACCGGGACTAGGAGGAGCCGGGGAGCTGTTTTTT.

CDR3 sequence (DNA): TGTGCCAGCAGCTTACGAGACTATGGCTACACCTTC. It encodes CASSLRDYGYTF. This chain links TRBV7-9 with TRBJ1-2; no reliable D call. V lost 2 bases and J 3 bases, leaving 4 bases between the germline ends. Germline loops: CDR1 SEHNR, CDR2 FQNEAQ (reference sequence). This CDR3 comprises 12 residues.